Each of the 26 T cell receptor beta chains below was sequenced from the same sample in a study of tumor-infiltrating lymphocytes in primary liver carcinoma. In addition to blood RNA drawn from unsorted whole blood, germline DNA was extracted. From 400 to 500 ng total RNA, TCR beta cDNA was generated with a primer in the constant region. Investigators got TCR beta libraries out of three nested multiplex PCR rounds, done with slightly modified ARM-PCR. For around 9 cycles apiece, the opening two PCR rounds ran with TRBV1-TRBV30 forward primers and a C-beta reverse primer. MiXCR, applied by TCRdb to the multiplex PCR reads, yields one record per CDR3 protein. Of more than 150,000 distinct CDR3 sequences listed, approximately 60% were seen once; the top ten hold roughly 76%. Input material: peripheral blood. The receptor source for this set is a man aged 35-49 years with primary liver carcinoma and hepatitis B virus infection.

The chain employs TRBV29-1 and TRBJ1-1; D gene uncertain. The ends were cut back, 4 bases at V and 2 bases at J, with 8 bases in the middle. The CDR3 is made up of 12 amino acids. Germline CDR1 is SQVTM and CDR2 is ANQGSEA. As DNA, the CDR3 is TGCAGCGTTGGGGTCGGTAACACTGAAGCTTTCTTT. Encoded protein: CSVGVGNTEAFF.

On this clonotype itself: The germline gene is not matched at one end of the junction; a read error may be the cause. The chain joins TRBV7-8 to TRBJ2-1; 8 bases are shared with TRBD2. The germline V gene has CDR1 SGHVS and CDR2 FQNEAQ. The CDR3 runs to 17 residues. CDR3 coding DNA: TGTGTCAGCAGCTTAGCCTGGACTAGCCTCACCTACAATGAGCAGTTCTTC. This encodes CVSSLAWTSLTYNEQFF.

The chain joins TRBV11-2 to TRBJ2-1; D unclear. CDR3 size: 14 residues. V lost 1 base to trimming and J lost 5 bases, with 9 bases between them. Germline V CDR1 and CDR2: SGHAT, FQNNGV. The CDR3 here is CASSLGSADNEQFF. CDR3 DNA: TGTGCCAGCAGCTTAGGCTCGGCGGACAATGAGCAGTTCTTC.

On this clonotype itself: Given the absence of the conserved phenylalanine or tryptophan at the CDR3 end, a read error is likely. The V and J genes are TRBV14 and TRBJ1-2; 9 bases match TRBD1. The germline CDR1 and CDR2 sequences are SGHDN and FVKESK. The CDR3 contains 14 residues. After removal of 3 bases from V and 7 bases from J, the junction contained 6 bases not matched to a gene. Written as DNA, the CDR3 is TGTGCCAGCAGCCAGGACAGGGGTTGGAGTGGCTACACCTCC. Amino acids: CASSQDRGWSGYTS.

The table lists this clonotype with a few counts. This chain joins TRBV12-3 or TRBV12-4 and TRBJ2-4, with D unresolved. V was trimmed by 5 bases and J by 9 bases, leaving 14 bases between them. The CDR3 is 13 residues long. DNA of the CDR3: TGTGCCAGCAGTACCCGTGAAGGACGCATTCAGTACTTC. It specifies CASSTREGRIQYF.

There are many counts of this clonotype. J is TRBJ1-2 and V is TRBV29-1; D possibly corresponds to TRBD1 (6 bases). Germline-derived CDR1 and CDR2 are SQVTM and ANQGSEA. With 5 bases removed from V and 2 bases from J, the gap between germline ends came to 15 bases. This CDR3 region has 14 residues. The CDR3 sequence is CSVSTGSANYGYTF. The CDR3 DNA follows: TGCAGCGTTTCCACAGGGTCAGCCAACTATGGCTACACCTTC. The full variable domain, completed using reference TRBV29-1 and TRBJ1-2, is SAVISQKPSRDICQRGTSLTIQCQVDSQVTMMFWYRQQPGQSLTLIATANQGSEATYESGFVIDKFPISRPNLTFSTLTVSNMSPEDSSIYLCSVSTGSANYGYTFGSGTRLTVV.

V is TRBV12-3 or TRBV12-4 and J is TRBJ2-4; D is uncertain. The length of the CDR3 is 15 residues. V was clipped by 1 base and J by 0 bases, with 7 bases between them. CDR3 nucleotide sequence: TGTGCCAGCAGTTTAGAGATCCCAGCCAAAAACATTCAGTACTTC. Its translation is CASSLEIPAKNIQYF.

J is TRBJ1-5 and V is TRBV4-1; D perhaps matches TRBD1 (6 bases). The CDR3 loop spans 15 amino acids. CDR1 MGHRA and CDR2 YSYEKL come from the germline V gene. V shed 0 bases and J shed 6 bases, with 12 bases lying between them. This CDR3 is CASSQEAGEGQPQHF. Written as DNA, the CDR3 is TGCGCCAGCAGCCAAGAGGCAGGGGAAGGTCAGCCCCAGCATTTT.

As regards this clonotype: The conserved final phenylalanine or tryptophan is absent from the CDR3, which likely points to a read error. The rearrangement joins TRBV5-6 to TRBJ2-7; the D gene could be TRBD1 or TRBD2 (5 bases each). Per germline, CDR1 SGHDT and CDR2 YYEEEE. With 0 bases removed from V and 3 bases from J, the gap between germline ends came to 7 bases. CDR3 length equals 13 residues. This CDR3 reads CASSLGGVYEQYL. The DNA of the CDR3 is TGTGCCAGCAGCTTGGGAGGGGTCTACGAGCAGTACTTG.

The J gene is TRBJ2-7, the V gene TRBV4-1; tentative D call: TRBD1 (6 bases). CDR1 and CDR2 from the germline V gene are MGHRA and YSYEKL. With 0 bases removed from V and 7 bases from J, the gap between germline ends came to 19 bases. The CDR3 is 16 residues long. CDR3 protein: CASSQDFGGGQREQYF. DNA of the CDR3: TGCGCCAGCAGCCAAGATTTTGGGGGCGGCCAGAGGGAGCAGTACTTC.

The CDR3 is CASSQLNSGSEETQYF. CDR3 coding DNA: TGTGCCAGCAGTCAACTTAATAGCGGATCTGAAGAGACCCAGTACTTC. This rearrangement joins TRBV6-1 to TRBJ2-5, with a tentative D call TRBD2 (6 bases). The CDR3 sequence is 16 residues long. Trimming cost V 5 bases and J 3 bases, with 19 bases left between them. From germline, CDR1 is MNHNS and CDR2 SASEGT.

As regards this clonotype: Here the CDR3 omits its conserved ending phenylalanine or tryptophan, so a read error is the likely source. This chain uses TRBV11-1 with TRBJ2-3; TRBD2 aligns across 7 bases. With 4 bases clipped from V and 6 bases from J, the junction kept 10 bases outside the gene matches. The CDR3 runs to 15 residues. Germline V gives CDR1 SGHAT, CDR2 FQDESV (reference sequence). The CDR3: CASSSDGRPHDTQYV. The CDR3 DNA sequence: TGTGCCAGCAGCTCAGACGGGAGGCCTCACGATACGCAGTATGTT.

This chain links TRBV29-1 with TRBJ2-7; D gene uncertain. CDR3 length: 11 residues. V lost 5 bases and J lost 1, with 6 bases in between. CDR1 and CDR2 from the germline V gene are SQVTM and ANQGSEA. The CDR3 reads CSVQHSYEQYF. The CDR3 DNA reads as TGCAGCGTTCAACATTCCTACGAGCAGTACTTC.

The V gene is TRBV11-2, the J gene TRBJ2-5; 7 bases align to TRBD1. Germline CDR1 SGHAT, CDR2 FQNNGV. The CDR3 is 13 amino acids. CDR3 residues: CTSSLGTDETQYF. In nucleotides, the CDR3 is TGTACAAGCAGCCTAGGGACAGATGAGACCCAGTACTTC.

For the CDR3, the DNA is TGTGCCAGCAGTTACTCAGGAAAACCCTACGAGCAGTACTTC. Translation gives CASSYSGKPYEQYF. V usage is TRBV28 and J usage is TRBJ2-7; D is ambiguous. With 4 bases removed from V and 2 bases from J, the gap between germline ends came to 12 bases. CDR3 size: 14 residues. In germline, CDR1 is MDHEN, CDR2 SYDVKM. Filled out from reference TRBV28 and TRBJ2-7, the complete variable domain reads DVKVTQSSRYLVKRTGEKVFLECVQDMDHENMFWYRQDPGLGLRLIYFSYDVKMKEKGDIPEGYSVSREKKERFSLILESASTNQTSMYLCASSYSGKPYEQYFGPGTRLTVT.

As to this clonotype: A clone one base away is much larger, so this may be a read error. The CDR3 DNA is TGTGCTAGTGGTTTAGGGCGGGGGAAGCTGTTTTTT. Encoded protein: CASGLGRGKLFF. V is TRBV12-5 and J is TRBJ2-2; 7 bases fit TRBD2. V lost 3 bases, J lost 12 bases, and 4 bases stayed unmatched. This CDR3 region has 12 residues. CDR1 is LGHNT, CDR2 FRNRAP, per germline.

In this sample, this clonotype turned up once. A much bigger clone sits one base away, suggesting this may be a read error. This chain connects TRBV6-5 to TRBJ2-6; D remains unclear. The V gene's germline CDR1 is MNHEY and CDR2 SVGAGI. CDR3 length: 14 amino acids. CDR3 region: CAGSVYSGANVLTF. As DNA, the CDR3 is TGTGCCGGCAGTGTATACTCTGGGGCCAACGTCCTGACTTTC.

Concerning this clonotype itself: An end of the junction does not agree with germline; a read error may underlie this. This chain uses TRBV6-6 with TRBJ2-7; TRBD2 matches 9 bases. Germline V gene data show CDR1 as MNHNY and CDR2 as SVGAGI (reference sequence). The CDR3 runs 15 residues. The CDR3 here is CASSPGTSISSEQHF. The CDR3 coding sequence is TGTGCCAGCAGCCCCGGGACTAGCATTTCCTCCGAGCAGCACTTC.

As regards this clonotype: Given the absence of the conserved phenylalanine or tryptophan at the CDR3 end, a read error is likely. The chain joins TRBV4-2 to TRBJ2-6; D gene uncertain. Germline V gene data show CDR1 as LGHNA and CDR2 as YNFKEQ. This CDR3 has 16 residues. DNA of the CDR3: TGCGCCAGCAGCCAGAGCTGGGGCTCTGGGGCCAACGTCCTGACTCTC. Protein sequence: CASSQSWGSGANVLTL.

In regard to this clonotype: The junction shows a germline mismatch at one end, possibly a read error. This rearrangement joins TRBV6-5 to TRBJ2-7; 13 bases are shared with TRBD2. The CDR3 totals 16 residues. Per germline, CDR1 MNHEY and CDR2 SVGAGI. Written as DNA, the CDR3 is TGTGCCAGCAGACGAGGACTAGCGGGAGCATTCTACGAGCAGCACTTC. This sequence encodes CASRRGLAGAFYEQHF.

This chain connects TRBV5-6 to TRBJ1-4; 9 bases are a match to TRBD1. Germline V gene sequence: CDR1 SGHDT, CDR2 YYEEEE. V shed 3 bases and J 6 bases; nucleotides not matched to a gene: 9. The CDR3 contains 16 residues. The CDR3 DNA sequence: TGTGCCAGCAGCTCCCTCCCGGGACAGGGACATGAAAAACTGTTTTTT. It yields the protein CASSSLPGQGHEKLFF.

In DNA, the CDR3 is TGCGCCAGCAGTGAGTTCCCCCACGAGCAGTACTTC. As protein: CASSEFPHEQYF. The V and J genes are TRBV10-1 and TRBJ2-7; D call uncertain. The CDR3 sequence is 12 residues long. The V gene lost 1 base and the J gene lost 5 bases, with 6 bases spanning the gap. The germline V gene has CDR1 WNHNN and CDR2 SYGVQD (reference sequence).

Many counts were recorded for this clonotype. The genes are TRBV12-3 or TRBV12-4 and TRBJ2-7, with D possibly matching TRBD1 (5 bases). V was pared by 3 bases and J by 3 bases, with 12 bases between. The CDR3 is 14 amino acids. The DNA of the CDR3 is TGTGCCAGCAGTTTCAGGGCGGAGAGCTACGAGCAGTACTTC. Amino acid sequence: CASSFRAESYEQYF.

J is TRBJ2-7 and V is TRBV28, with no clear D. Germline CDR1 and CDR2: MDHEN and SYDVKM. This CDR3 has 12 amino acids. V was cut by 6 bases and J by 10 bases, with 16 bases left in between. The CDR3 DNA follows: TGTGCCAGCAGCCTAATGTACGGTGAACAGTACTTC. This codes for CASSLMYGEQYF.

This clonotype was found a few times. The chain combines TRBV6-5 with TRBJ2-7, with a possible D match to TRBD1 (6 bases). Germline CDR1 and CDR2: MNHEY and SVGAGI. With 6 bases removed from V and 3 bases from J, the gap between germline ends came to 6 bases. The CDR3 has 11 residues. The CDR3 bases are TGTGCCAGCAGACAGGGCTACGAGCAGTACTTC. It specifies CASRQGYEQYF.

This clonotype was seen at least ten times. The J gene is TRBJ1-4, the V gene TRBV5-4; no clear D. The CDR3 has 13 amino acids. Germline assignment: CDR1 SGHNT and CDR2 YYREEE (reference sequence). V lost 0 bases and J lost 10, with 10 bases in between. The DNA of the CDR3 is TGTGCCAGCAGCTTGGAGTCGGAGGGAAAACTGTTTTTT. It translates to CASSLESEGKLFF.